This T cell receptor beta chain was recorded in a study of blood T cells in healthy people across ages. Findings and limits, study-wide: Fewer expanded clones and more diversity marked long-lived versus aged donors.

About this clonotype: The antigen is undetermined.

Total RNA extraction produced at least 5.5 micrograms (per sample) for the study. A sample-barcoded 5' primer and a J-beta primer mix were used in a second PCR of about 6 to 12 cycles. A tag from a template-switch adaptor with 12 random nucleotides marked each cDNA molecule. TCRdb passed the 5' RACE reads through MiXCR, listing each CDR3 protein once. The sample lists fewer than 800,000 distinct CDR3 sequences, approximately 30% occurring once. CDR3 length equals 14 residues. Per germline, CDR1 SQVTM and CDR2 ANQGSEA. V was trimmed by 3 bases and J by 3 bases, leaving 15 bases between them. The sequencing input was blood. The clonotype originates from a woman older than 75 in good health. The V call is TRBV29-1, the J call TRBJ2-7, with TRBD1 as a possible D gene (6 bases). CDR3 in DNA: TGCAGCGTTGATCTCCAGGGGTATGGCTACGAGCAGTACTTC. It codes for CSVDLQGYGYEQYF.